Following are 20 T cell receptor beta chains from one sample sequenced in a study of blood T cell repertoires in COVID-19. This table comes from immunoSEQ multiplex PCR, and its TCRdb copy is limited to in-frame clones, with some not included. This sample yields 55,000 to 65,000 clones, of which about nine tenths are seen a single time; roughly 9.2% belongs to the top ten. The sequencing sample was made of peripheral blood. The origin of the receptors is a woman older than 75 with active COVID-19.

The chain carries TRBV27 and TRBJ1-6, with unresolved D. The germline CDR1 and CDR2 sequences are MNHEY and SMNVEV (reference sequence). V was pared by 3 bases and J by 7 bases, with 7 bases between. The CDR3 length is 13 residues. The CDR3 here is CASSFGGNSPLHF. The CDR3 bases are TGTGCCAGCAGTTTTGGAGGCAATTCACCCCTCCACTTT.

The rearrangement joins TRBV10-3 to TRBJ2-1; D possibly corresponds to TRBD2 (7 bases). CDR1 and CDR2 from the germline V gene are ENHRY and SYGVKD. The CDR3 is made up of 14 amino acids. V lost 3 bases and J 10 bases, leaving 16 bases between the germline ends. CDR3 in amino acids: CAISEGSGGREQFF. In DNA, the CDR3 is TGTGCCATCAGTGAAGGGTCGGGGGGCAGGGAGCAGTTCTTC.

This clone has a handful of counts. This chain connects TRBV9 to TRBJ2-3; TRBD2 might be the D (5 bases). The CDR3 runs to 14 residues. V was trimmed by 5 bases and J by 5 bases, leaving 15 bases between them. Germline CDR1 SGDLS, CDR2 YYNGEE. The CDR3 region is CASRGRNGGDTQYF. In nucleotides, the CDR3 is TGTGCCAGCAGAGGGAGAAACGGCGGAGATACGCAGTATTTT.

This clone appeared a single time. The rearrangement uses TRBV13 and TRBJ2-5; D is ambiguous. V was shortened by 3 bases and J by 5 bases, with 13 bases between the two germline ends. The CDR3 spans 14 residues. Germline assignment: CDR1 PRHDT and CDR2 FYEKMQ (reference sequence). The DNA for the CDR3 is TGTGCCAGCAGCTTCGAGAGGTCCCCCGAGACCCAGTACTTC. This sequence encodes CASSFERSPETQYF.

V usage is TRBV7-9 and J usage is TRBJ2-1; 13 nucleotides agree with TRBD2. The V segment lost 4 bases and the J segment 6 bases; nucleotides outside the gene matches: 6. The germline CDR1 and CDR2 sequences are SEHNR and FQNEAQ (reference sequence). The CDR3 runs 16 residues. The CDR3 DNA follows: TGTGCCAGCAGCTCCCACCGACTAGCGGGGGGCAATGAGCAGTTCTTC. Translating gives CASSSHRLAGGNEQFF.

The chain couples TRBV5-6 to TRBJ2-1, with TRBD2 matching 10 bases. Germline CDR1 SGHDT, CDR2 YYEEEE. The J segment lost 5 bases and the V segment lost 0 bases, leaving 5 bases of the junction unmatched. The CDR3 length is 16 residues. The CDR3 here is CASSLVPSGGHNEQFF. Written as DNA, the CDR3 is TGTGCCAGCAGCTTGGTTCCTAGCGGGGGACACAATGAGCAGTTCTTC. The complete variable domain, with remaining parts taken from reference TRBV5-6 and TRBJ2-1, reads DAGVTQSPTHLIKTRGQQVTLRCSPKSGHDTVSWYQQALGQGPQFIFQYYEEEERQRGNFPDRFSGHQFPNYSSELNVNALLLGDSALYLCASSLVPSGGHNEQFFGPGTRLTVL.

This clone was observed many times. The V and J genes are TRBV27 and TRBJ2-7; weak D call: TRBD1 (5 bases). V lost 5 bases to trimming and J lost 12 bases, with 23 bases between them. From germline, CDR1 is MNHEY and CDR2 SMNVEV (reference sequence). CDR3 length: 14 amino acids. This CDR3 is CASSPTGPLYDAYF. DNA for the CDR3: TGTGCCAGCAGTCCTACAGGTCCCCTTTACGATGCGTACTTC.

V usage is TRBV5-4 and J usage is TRBJ1-1; D perhaps matches TRBD1 (6 bases). CDR3 length: 15 residues. Germline CDR1 SGHNT, CDR2 YYREEE (reference sequence). Trimming shortened V by 3 bases and J by 5 bases, and 17 bases separated the two germline ends. The CDR3 spells CASSSPLTRGTEAFF. CDR3 nucleotides: TGTGCCAGCAGCTCGCCGCTAACAAGGGGGACTGAAGCTTTCTTT.

The V call is TRBV11-2, the J call TRBJ2-2; D perhaps matches TRBD2 (6 bases). In germline, CDR1 is SGHAT, CDR2 FQNNGV. Trimming stripped 2 bases from V and 0 bases from J, with 7 bases between. The CDR3 covers 15 residues. Here the CDR3 reads CASSLTGANTGELFF. The CDR3 DNA sequence: TGTGCCAGCAGCTTAACGGGGGCGAACACCGGGGAGCTGTTTTTT. Variable domain in full (rest from reference TRBV11-2 and TRBJ2-2): EAGVAQSPRYKIIEKRQSVAFWCNPISGHATLYWYQQILGQGPKLLIQFQNNGVVDDSQLPKDRFSAERLKGVDSTLKIQPAKLEDSAVYLCASSLTGANTGELFFGEGSRLTVL.

The chain combines TRBV3-1 (or the pseudogene TRBV3-2) with TRBJ2-7, with TRBD2 identical over 13 bases. The CDR3 consists of 17 residues. The V and J ends lost 4 bases and 2 bases, in that order; junction bases with no gene match: 8. Germline values: CDR1 LGHDT, CDR2 YNNKEL (reference sequence). CDR3 in amino acids: CASSPPMGLAGTYEQYF. CDR3 nucleotide sequence: TGTGCCAGCAGCCCTCCTATGGGACTAGCGGGGACCTACGAGCAGTACTTC.

Written as DNA, the CDR3 is TGTGCCAGCAGTAACGTCAGGGGGCTATATTCACCCCTCCACTTT. Its translation is CASSNVRGLYSPLHF. The V call is TRBV11-2, the J call TRBJ1-6, with 8 positions matching TRBD1. Per the germline V gene, CDR1 is SGHAT and CDR2 is FQNNGV. The CDR3 loop spans 15 amino acids. The trim removed 6 bases at V and 8 bases at J, leaving 9 bases unmatched.

The chain employs TRBV7-9 and TRBJ2-2; possibly TRBD1 for D (5 bases). Germline V gene lookup returns CDR1 SEHNR and CDR2 FQNEAQ (reference sequence). The CDR3 has 15 residues. Trimming left V 2 bases short and J 1 base short, with 8 bases between. CDR3 residues: CASSLWTKNTGELFF. The CDR3 coding sequence is TGTGCCAGCAGCTTATGGACAAAGAACACCGGGGAGCTGTTTTTT. Using reference TRBV7-9 and TRBJ2-2 for the parts outside the CDR3, the full variable domain is DTGVSQNPRHKITKRGQNVTFRCDPISEHNRLYWYRQTLGQGPEFLTYFQNEAQLEKSRLLSDRFSAERPKGSFSTLEIQRTEQGDSAMYLCASSLWTKNTGELFFGEGSRLTVL.

V is TRBV6-1 and J is TRBJ1-5; TRBD1 might be the D (5 bases). This CDR3 is 17 amino acids long. The V end was cut by 3 bases, the J end by 0 bases, with 15 bases between. Per germline, CDR1 MNHNS and CDR2 SASEGT. The CDR3 DNA is TGTGCCAGCAGTGACGGGGGGGTATGGGATAGCAATCAGCCCCAGCATTTT. Translated, it gives CASSDGGVWDSNQPQHF.

The chain is built from TRBV12-3 or TRBV12-4 and TRBJ2-4, with 8 bases matching TRBD1. V gave up 5 bases and J gave up 4 bases; unmatched junction bases: 1. CDR3 length: 13 residues. The CDR3 reads CASSGQGKNIQYF. CDR3 coding DNA: TGTGCCAGCAGTGGACAGGGAAAAAACATTCAGTACTTC.

The V gene is TRBV2, the J gene TRBJ2-4; D perhaps matches TRBD1 (6 bases). From germline, CDR1 is SNHLY and CDR2 FYNNEI. The CDR3 is 15 residues long. V shed 6 bases and J shed 0 bases, with 12 bases lying between them. CDR3 amino acids: CASSATGLAKNIQYF. CDR3 coding DNA: TGTGCCAGCAGCGCTACAGGGTTAGCCAAAAACATTCAGTACTTC.

This clone was picked up one time. The chain links TRBV19 to TRBJ1-1; the D is unclear. This CDR3 is built from 11 residues. Trimming shortened V by 7 bases and J by 2 bases, and 5 bases separated the two germline ends. The germline V gene encodes CDR1 LNHDA and CDR2 SQIVND (reference sequence). DNA for the CDR3: TGTGCCAGTACAACTAACACTGAAGCTTTCTTT. This gives the protein CASTTNTEAFF. Supplemented by reference TRBV19 and TRBJ1-1, the full variable domain reads DGGITQSPKYLFRKEGQNVTLSCEQNLNHDAMYWYRQDPGQGLRLIYYSQIVNDFQKGDIAEGYSVSREKKESFPLTVTSAQKNPTAFYLCASTTNTEAFFGQGTRLTVV.

The gene calls are TRBV5-5 and TRBJ2-7, with 11 bases fitting TRBD2. The V segment lost 0 bases and the J segment 0 bases; nucleotides outside the gene matches: 5. This CDR3 region has 17 residues. Per germline, CDR1 SGHKS and CDR2 YYEKEE (reference sequence). For the CDR3, the DNA is TGTGCCAGCAGCTTGGTTCCTAGCGGGGGGCTCTCCTACGAGCAGTACTTC. Translating it yields CASSLVPSGGLSYEQYF.

The sample holds one count of this clone. The chain couples TRBV7-8 to TRBJ1-1; TRBD1 agrees at 8 bases. The germline V gene has CDR1 SGHVS and CDR2 FQNEAQ. V lost 0 bases to trimming and J lost 4 bases; unmatched junction nucleotides: 16. The CDR3 is 19 residues long. The CDR3 reads CASSLAVGQGGYRGTEAFF. CDR3 coding DNA: TGTGCCAGCAGCTTAGCGGTTGGACAGGGAGGGTACCGTGGCACTGAAGCTTTCTTT.

The rearrangement joins TRBV4-1 to TRBJ1-3; D remains ambiguous. The CDR3 length is 17 residues. The germline V gene has CDR1 MGHRA and CDR2 YSYEKL. Trimming removed 4 bases from V and 0 bases from J, with 16 bases in between. Here the CDR3 DNA reads TGCGCCAGCAGCCGCAACACCCAACCCTCCTCTGGAAACACCATATATTTT. It codes for CASSRNTQPSSGNTIYF.

This clone is a singleton in its sample. The gene calls are TRBV18 and TRBJ2-5; 7 bases fit TRBD1. J lost 0 bases, V lost 4 bases, and 5 bases had no gene match. This CDR3 contains 15 residues. From germline, CDR1 is KGHSH and CDR2 LQKENI. CDR3 sequence reads: CASSLSTGNQETQYF. The CDR3 nucleotides are TGTGCCAGCTCACTCTCGACAGGGAACCAAGAGACCCAGTACTTC.